Sequencing of this T cell receptor beta chain was carried out in a study of sequential checkpoint blockade in melanoma. The table came from immunoSEQ multiplex PCR; TCRdb's copy has only in-frame clones and leaves some out. The sample shows more than 9,000 clones, approximately 71% of them seen only once. Treatment meaning: randomized to nivolumab then ipilimumab (arm A) or the reverse (arm B). This CDR3 is 18 amino acids long. After removal of 1 base from V and 2 bases from J, the junction contained 10 bases not matched to a gene. CDR1 and CDR2 from the germline V gene are SNHLY and FYNNEI. The sample in question was CD8+ T cells sorted from blood (inferred from file names), obtained from a patient given nivolumab and ipilimumab in sequence. This clonotype originated in a human donor with melanoma. This chain uses TRBV2 with TRBJ2-3; 9 positions match TRBD1. CDR3 protein: CASSEVGTGLGYTDTQYF. In nucleotides, the CDR3 is TGTGCCAGCAGTGAAGTAGGGACAGGGTTAGGTTACACAGATACGCAGTATTTT.